This is a list of T cell receptor beta chains from one sample in a study of blood T cell repertoires in COVID-19. TCRdb's copy holds only in-frame clones and misses some; the assay was immunoSEQ multiplex PCR. The sample has about 120,000 clones; around 86% are singletons. The specimen was peripheral blood. Receptors were obtained from a man older than 75 with acute or convalescent COVID-19. Both conserved end residues are part of each CDR3. The D gene is left open where the match is weak. Size is omitted from some rows. Given values are once, few, many or a class for expanded clones.

J | size | D | V | CDR3 | DNA
TRBJ1-1 | . | . | TRBV3-1/TRBV3-2 | CASSQRLGTEAFF | TGTGCCAGCAGCCAACGACTCGGCACTGAAGCTTTCTTT
TRBJ2-5 | . | TRBD1 | TRBV4-3 | CASSPGIGGTETQYF | TGCGCCAGCAGCCCAGGTATAGGGGGCACGGAGACCCAGTACTTC
TRBJ2-6 | once | TRBD1 | TRBV30 | CAWSVGQGSSGANVLTF | TGTGCCTGGAGTGTAGGACAGGGCAGCTCTGGGGCCAACGTCCTGACTTTC
TRBJ1-4 | . | TRBD1 | TRBV2 | CASSAGTGEEKLFF | TGTGCCAGCAGTGCGGGGACAGGGGAGGAAAAACTGTTTTTT
TRBJ1-1 | once | . | TRBV10-3 | CAISPGGTEAFF | TGTGCCATCAGTCCGGGGGGGACTGAAGCTTTCTTT
TRBJ1-4 | . | . | TRBV6-8 | CASSIGGGRGKLFF | TGTGCCAGCAGTATAGGCGGGGGGAGGGGAAAACTGTTTTTT
TRBJ2-1 | . | TRBD2 | TRBV4-1 | CASSQVPTSGSRSSSYNEQFF | TGCGCCAGCAGCCAAGTACCGACTAGCGGGAGCCGTTCAAGCTCCTACAATGAGCAGTTCTTC
TRBJ1-4 | few | TRBD1 | TRBV6-5 | CASRNTGGKGEKLFF | TGTGCCAGCAGGAACACAGGGGGCAAGGGTGAAAAACTGTTTTTT
TRBJ2-7 | . | . | TRBV5-1 | CASSSEGTRGGEQYF | TGCGCCAGCAGCTCGGAGGGGACGAGGGGTGGGGAGCAGTACTTC
TRBJ1-2 | once | . | TRBV25-1 | CASSESTGSPGYTF | TGTGCCAGCAGTGAATCAACAGGCTCCCCAGGCTACACCTTC